This T cell receptor beta chain was identified during a study of beta chain features in type 1 diabetes. Expressed TCRB transcripts were sequenced because the isolated RNA had all been reverse transcribed beforehand. The data were produced by immunoSEQ multiplex PCR, yet TCRdb's version contains in-frame clones alone and is incomplete. The table shows about 230,000 clones, with roughly 9.6% occurring only once. The sequenced sample consisted of naive CD4+ T cells from blood. The TCR was taken from a woman aged 18 to 35 in good health.

CDR3 in DNA: TGTGCCAGTAGTACCGGACAGGGCTACGGGCCTGAAGCTTTCTTT. Its protein product is CASSTGQGYGPEAFF. The chain carries TRBV19 and TRBJ1-1; TRBD1 aligns across 8 bases. V lost 4 bases to trimming and J lost 6 bases; unmatched junction nucleotides: 10. This CDR3 is 15 amino acids long. Germline V lookup: CDR1 LNHDA, CDR2 SQIVND (reference sequence).